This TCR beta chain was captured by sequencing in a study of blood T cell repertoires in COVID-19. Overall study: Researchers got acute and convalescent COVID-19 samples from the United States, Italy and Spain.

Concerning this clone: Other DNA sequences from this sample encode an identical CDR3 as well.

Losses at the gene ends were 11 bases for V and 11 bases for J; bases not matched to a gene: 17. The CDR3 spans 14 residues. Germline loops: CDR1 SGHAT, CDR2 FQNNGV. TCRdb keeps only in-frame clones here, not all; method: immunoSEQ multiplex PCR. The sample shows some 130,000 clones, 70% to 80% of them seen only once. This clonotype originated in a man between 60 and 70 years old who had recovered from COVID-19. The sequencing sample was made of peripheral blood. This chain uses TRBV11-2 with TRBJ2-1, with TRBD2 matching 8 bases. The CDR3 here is CARRWRGAGGQQFF. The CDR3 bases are TGTGCCCGCCGCTGGCGGGGGGCGGGGGGCCAGCAGTTCTTC.